This T cell receptor beta chain was recorded in a study of cytomegalovirus exposure and HLA in healthy donors (dated by TCRdb to the late 2010s). Regarding the complete study: In an earlier analysis of 587 of the donors, less than 350 Gb of sequence data and 120 million or so unique TCR beta sequences from 180 million or so T cells were reported. Roughly 310 gigabases of sequencing data and approximately 85 million unique TCR sequences were included in an early release covering about 600 HLA-typed donors. Among the approximately 430 genotyped donors, around 81% belonged to the genetic ancestry cluster associated with self-reported Caucasian donors. The study aimed to test whether signatures of past pathogen exposure could be identified by cataloging public T cell receptors. Using immunosequencing, the study profiled T cell repertoires from fewer than 850 subjects and related those repertoires to cytomegalovirus serostatus. A separate validation cohort of about 110 different subjects was used in addition to the roughly 720-subject first cohort. The study combined high-throughput TCR immunosequencing, statistical association of individual TCRs with disease status, and machine learning to predict cytomegalovirus infection status. A later analysis re-analyzed previously published TCR beta repertoires from 650 to 800 donors and added high-resolution HLA genotyping to study TCR occurrence patterns. The later analysis used no new phenotypic data to find candidate immune exposures, relying instead on TCR beta sequences and their occurrence across donors. An earlier analysis of about 600 of the donors used high-throughput TCR beta sequencing to judge whether each TCR beta V gene segment behaved as functional or pseudogenic. Donor age, sex, ethnicity and CMV serostatus were collected together with the repertoire data. A later genetic analysis used genome-wide SNP genotypes for about 65% of the 666 donors, treating that subset as a discovery cohort. Every discovery cohort repertoire had been produced on one sequencing platform. Class I and class II HLA loci were covered by the typing at four-digit resolution. Typing coverage differed by locus: A, B, C, DRB1 and DQB1 were typed in about 629-640 donors, DQA1 in roughly 510, DPA1 in 600 to 610, and DPB1 in around 440. Roughly 5 DR-DQ haplotypes were handled as single units for association and clustering, since linkage in the cohort was strong. Across roughly 420 genotyped donors of the cohort, an average of about 200,000 unique TCR beta nucleotide sequences per donor were sequenced, and 15% to 20% of those sequences were non-productive.

Reading from cysteine to phenylalanine, the CDR3 counts 14 amino acids. The entry retains the CDR3 DNA only, 42 bases that are in frame from base 1. Per the germline V gene (reference sequence), MNHEY is the CDR1 and SMNVEV is the CDR2. V loses 5 bases at its end and J loses 5 bases; junction bases beyond the gene matches: 6. The protocol used for the library was the immunoSEQ multiplex PCR assay. A mixture of 60 forward primers for TCR Vbeta segments and 13 reverse primers for TCR Jbeta segments was used in the multiplex PCR. A multiplex PCR assay on genomic DNA amplified the CDR3 region of rearranged TCR beta genes. The amplified TCR beta libraries were sequenced on the Illumina HiSeq System as 87-base-pair reads. The source study handled its data this way. A later analysis counted around 72 million unique TCR beta chains across the 700 or so repertoires, and about 10 million of these chains were shared by at least two donors. A nearest-neighbor algorithm error-corrected the raw reads and collapsed the reads into unique sequences, merging closely related sequences to remove PCR and sequencing errors. To assign V, D and J gene segments, CDR3 sequences were aligned to IMGT reference sequences. For a sequence to be retained, at least a six-nucleotide match to both a V gene segment and a J gene segment was required. A rearrangement counted as productive if the CDR3 had no stop codons and remained in frame with V and J, and every other rearrangement counted as non-productive. Following IMGT convention, CDR3 was defined as the stretch from the second conserved V-encoded cysteine up to the conserved J-encoded phenylalanine. In an earlier analysis of just under 600 of the donors, sequences lacking an unambiguous match to a single V gene segment were excluded. In an earlier analysis of around 590 of the donors, a V segment was called functional when productive rearrangements were above 56.7%, and segregating when the standard deviation between donors exceeded 5%. A statistical classification framework was built for diagnosing cytomegalovirus status from the catalog of TCR beta chain sequences. V and J gene assignment, in a later analysis, came from comparing TCR nucleotide sequences with IMGT/GENE-DB human TR gene sequences. Using the TCRdist pipeline, a later analysis assigned CDR3 sequences along with most-parsimonious VDJ recombination scenarios. In a later analysis, each TCR beta chain was defined by its CDR3 amino acid sequence together with its V-gene family, and reads without a unique V-gene family were excluded. As a way to deal with suspected cross-contamination and a sequencing artifact, a later analysis dropped hundreds of nucleotide sequences that were highly shared and had low generation probability. In a later analysis, a clonal expansion index for each public chain was calculated from normalized within-repertoire ranks of inferred template counts. A later analysis computed generation probabilities with a VDJ recombination model fitted to out-of-frame rearrangements, and checked the results against IGoR. In a later analysis, TCR-TCR, TCR-HLA and TCR-CMV co-occurrence was scored with hypergeometric tests, and a repertoire-size bias correction was applied to TCR pairs. To estimate false discovery rates, a later analysis permuted the HLA or CMV assignments 20 times. In a later analysis, co-occurring TCRs were grouped using DBSCAN, and TCRdist sequence similarity was added for clustering within HLA-allele-positive subsets. Repertoires with fewer than 30,000 or more than 120,000 public chains were left out of co-occurrence clustering, as were about five repertoires with anomalous nucleotide sharing. Here the immuneACCESS table is served through TCRdb, limited to in-frame sequences with V and J called. Missing clones are a known gap in these copies; in checked studies unresolved V genes cover under half, and the rest lacks a known reason. V and J calls and clone size are those listed in that table; D and trimming were worked out from the DNA. The sample contains fewer than 85,000 clones, 75% to 85% of them found a single time. The top ten hold approximately 17% of the sample.

For this clone: What this receptor recognizes is not known. Per-nucleotide qualities are absent, and no much larger clonotype sits a single base away.

Study-wide conclusions, independent of this receptor: The cohort was sequenced for TCR beta chains only, and without alpha or paired-chain data the features that could be detected were limited. The classifier was reported to diagnose cytomegalovirus status with high specificity and sensitivity in both the original cohort and the validation cohort. An association between a missense DCLRE1C variant and V-gene and J-gene trimming of TCR beta chains was found in a later genetic analysis and replicated in an independent cohort. According to a later analysis, most CMV-associated TCR beta chains appeared to be HLA-restricted, and the HLA associations seemed to be driven largely by CMV exposure. Because counts were too low, about 15 rarely observed V segments, including chromosome 9 orphons, were left out of the earlier analysis of some 640 of the donors. A further reported finding was that TCR beta sequences accurately predicted the HLA-A and HLA-B alleles for most subjects in the first cohort. In a later analysis, HLA-associated TCR beta chains showed more clonal expansion and lower generation probabilities than non-associated chains that were equally common. Specific HLA alleles were associated with 16,951 TCR beta sequences at a false discovery rate of 0.05 in a later analysis. Because some donors lacked HLA typing at each locus, the association tests relied only on the typed subset. A group of highly shared sequence variants was considered likely to be a technical artifact of the sequencing pipeline. Three of the identified cytomegalovirus-associated TCR beta chains were confirmed in vitro to be specific for cytomegalovirus antigens. In a later genetic analysis, fewer N-insertions in productive TCRs were reported among donors in an Asian-associated ancestry cluster than the 666-donor mean. CMV serostatus was the only immune exposure information available for the cohort. In a later analysis, TCR association rates were found to vary across HLA loci, with the most associated TCRs seen for DRB1 alleles and the fewest for HLA-C alleles. Most TCR sequences were seen in very few donors, while some public TCRs were found in many individuals. According to a later analysis, parvovirus B19, influenza, CMV and Epstein-Barr virus appeared linked to several top co-occurrence clusters. Sequencing depth was assumed to be roughly uniform across donors in the presence/absence analyses, though that assumption may not hold. When HLA alleles, especially DR and DQ, strongly co-occurred, TCR associations were difficult to assign to individual alleles. According to the authors, the approach could potentially be generalized to other disease states and immunological phenotypes. Some IMGT-functional V segments, including TRBV6-2 and TRBV6-3, could not be distinguished by the 87-base-pair reads and were therefore excluded. The study listed 164 TCR beta chains as associated with cytomegalovirus. An earlier analysis of roughly 570 of the donors showed that most TCR beta V segments appeared in productive rearrangements either about 87% or about 30% of the time, which broadly matched IMGT annotations. Linkage disequilibrium might explain the correlated functional status among segregating V segments, but an unknown experimental factor could not be ruled out.

The cohort was made up of approximately 670 healthy bone marrow donors. At the time of sampling, all cohort members were nominally healthy, though unrecorded immune exposures were likely present. The donor tested CMV seropositive, placing the donor among the roughly 270 seropositive members of the cohort. A peripheral blood sample was collected from each donor, and TCR beta sequencing was performed on peripheral blood mononuclear cells. Genomic DNA extraction from the blood cell samples was performed with the Qiagen DNeasy Blood Extraction Kit. The material sequenced was PBMCs. The chain is assembled from TRBV27 and TRBJ1-5; TRBD1 lines up with 7 middle nucleotides. The sequence was collected from a man aged 65 to 85 in good health and CMV-seropositive. The CDR3 amino acid sequence is: CASSPGQVYQPQHF. The DNA sequence is TGTGCCAGCAGTCCCGGACAGGTTTATCAGCCCCAGCATTTT.